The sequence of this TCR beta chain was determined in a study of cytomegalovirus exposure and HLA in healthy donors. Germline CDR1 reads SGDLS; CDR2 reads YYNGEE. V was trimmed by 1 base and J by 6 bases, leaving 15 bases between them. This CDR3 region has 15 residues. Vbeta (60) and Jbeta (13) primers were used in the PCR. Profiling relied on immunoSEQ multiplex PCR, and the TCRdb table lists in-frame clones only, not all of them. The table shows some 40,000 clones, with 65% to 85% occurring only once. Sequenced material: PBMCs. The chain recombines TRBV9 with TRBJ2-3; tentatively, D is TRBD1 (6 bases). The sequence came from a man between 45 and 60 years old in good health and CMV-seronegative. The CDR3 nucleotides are TGTGCCAGCAGCGTATGGGGGCAGGGTCAGGATACGCAGTATTTT. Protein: CASSVWGQGQDTQYF. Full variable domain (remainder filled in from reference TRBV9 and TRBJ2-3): DSGVTQTPKHLITATGQRVTLRCSPRSGDLSVYWYQQSLDQGLQFLIQYYNGEERAKGNILERFSAQQFPDLHSELNLSSLELGDSALYFCASSVWGQGQDTQYFGPGTRLTVL.